The 18 T cell receptor beta chains below all came from one sample that was sequenced in a study of cytomegalovirus exposure and HLA in healthy donors. The study ran its PCR with 60 Vbeta and 13 Jbeta primers. TCRdb's copy holds only in-frame clones and misses some; the assay was immunoSEQ multiplex PCR. The sample includes over 75,000 clones, roughly 80% seen only once; the top ten take roughly 7.7%. Specimen: PBMCs. The origin of the receptors is a man aged 40-50 years in good health and CMV-seropositive.

The genes are TRBV28 and TRBJ2-2; 8 positions agree with TRBD1. Losses at the gene ends were 10 bases for V and 1 base for J; bases not matched to a gene: 5. This CDR3 comprises 14 residues. The germline gives CDR1 MDHEN, CDR2 SYDVKM. The CDR3 coding sequence is TGTGCCACCGACAGGGGTGTGAACACCGGGGAGCTGTTTTTT. Residues: CATDRGVNTGELFF.

The chain uses TRBV6-6 and TRBJ2-5, with 10 positions matching TRBD1. The germline V gene encodes CDR1 MNHNY and CDR2 SVGAGI (reference sequence). J lost 5 bases, V lost 8 bases, and 11 bases had no gene match. The CDR3 runs 15 residues. The CDR3 region is CASFDRDRGAETQYF. The CDR3 DNA reads as TGTGCCAGCTTCGACCGGGACAGGGGTGCGGAGACCCAGTACTTC.

This clone has a handful of counts. The rearrangement joins TRBV4-1 to TRBJ2-2, with D hard to call. Germline V gene lookup returns CDR1 MGHRA and CDR2 YSYEKL. The CDR3 is made up of 12 amino acids. V lost 2 bases to trimming and J lost 7 bases, with 5 bases between them. This chain's CDR3 is CASSQRVGELFF. CDR3 bases: TGCGCCAGCAGCCAACGAGTCGGGGAGCTGTTTTTT.

The chain is built from TRBV29-1 and TRBJ2-1; D is perhaps TRBD2 (6 bases). Germline V lookup: CDR1 SQVTM, CDR2 ANQGSEA. Trimming stripped 8 bases from V and 0 bases from J, with 20 bases between. The CDR3 length is 16 residues. The CDR3 sequence is CSPVVVGGASYNEQFF. CDR3 sequence (DNA): TGCAGCCCGGTAGTAGTGGGAGGTGCCTCCTACAATGAGCAGTTCTTC.

This sequence joins TRBV6-6 and TRBJ1-2; TRBD1 matches 7 bases. The V gene's germline CDR1 is MNHNY and CDR2 SVGAGI (reference sequence). CDR3 size: 15 residues. Unmatched junction bases numbered 12, after V lost 7 bases and J lost 4 bases. The CDR3 sequence is CASTSPGQNGYGYTF. CDR3 sequence (DNA): TGTGCCAGCACCTCCCCGGGACAGAACGGCTATGGCTACACCTTC.

V gene TRBV5-8 combines with J gene TRBJ2-7; perhaps TRBD1 as D (6 bases). Germline CDR1 reads SGHTS; CDR2 reads YDEGEE. This CDR3 is built from 14 residues. Trimming cost V 4 bases and J 0 bases, with 11 bases left between them. CDR3 sequence (DNA): TGTGCCAGCAGCCCCCTGGACAGCTCCTACGAGCAGTACTTC. It translates to CASSPLDSSYEQYF. The full variable domain, its missing parts supplied by reference TRBV5-8 and TRBJ2-7, is EAGVTQSPTHLIKTRGQQATLRCSPISGHTSVYWYQQALGLGLQFLLWYDEGEERNRGNFPPRFSGRQFPNYSSELNVNALELEDSALYLCASSPLDSSYEQYFGPGTRLTVT.

The genes are TRBV27 and TRBJ1-2; tentative D call: TRBD1 (5 bases). The CDR3 runs to 13 residues. Germline V gives CDR1 MNHEY, CDR2 SMNVEV (reference sequence). With 6 bases removed from V and 4 bases from J, the gap between germline ends came to 12 bases. Here the CDR3 DNA reads TGTGCCAGCAGCCAGGGTTTCCCCTATGGCTACACCTTC. Its protein product is CASSQGFPYGYTF.

This clone came up once. This chain connects TRBV9 to TRBJ2-3, with 8 bases identical to TRBD2. The CDR3 is 15 residues long. The ends lost 4 bases at V and 4 bases at J; junction bases unmatched: 8. The germline gives CDR1 SGDLS, CDR2 YYNGEE. CDR3 coding DNA: TGTGCCAGCAGCCGCAATAGCGGGGAGGCAGATACGCAGTATTTT. It yields the protein CASSRNSGEADTQYF.

The CDR3 DNA follows: TGTGCCAGCCGGGGACTAGCGGGAGTTGGTGAGCAGTTCTTC. It is translated as CASRGLAGVGEQFF. The genes are TRBV19 and TRBJ2-1; TRBD2 matches 14 bases. Germline loops: CDR1 LNHDA, CDR2 SQIVND (reference sequence). Germline trimming cut 9 bases from V and 9 bases from J; bases unmatched to any gene: 7. CDR3 length: 14 residues.

The CDR3 loop reads CASSLVPGTGKNTGELFF. CDR3 DNA sequence: TGTGCCAGCAGCTTAGTACCGGGGACAGGCAAGAACACCGGGGAGCTGTTTTTT. V and J are TRBV7-3 and TRBJ2-2; 8 bases line up with TRBD1. V was pared by 2 bases and J by 1 base, with 9 bases of the junction left unmatched. CDR1 and CDR2 (germline): SGHTA, FQGTGA. The CDR3 covers 18 residues.

The gene calls are TRBV7-9 and TRBJ2-1; 10 bases fit TRBD2. Germline trimming cut 8 bases from V and 8 bases from J; bases unmatched to any gene: 18. The CDR3 is 17 residues long. Germline values: CDR1 SEHNR, CDR2 FQNEAQ (reference sequence). Written as DNA, the CDR3 is TGTGCCAGCGCGGAGATTAGCGGGAGGCAAGTCACCGATGAGCAGTTCTTC. Protein product: CASAEISGRQVTDEQFF. Supplemented by reference TRBV7-9 and TRBJ2-1, the full variable domain reads DTGVSQNPRHKITKRGQNVTFRCDPISEHNRLYWYRQTLGQGPEFLTYFQNEAQLEKSRLLSDRFSAERPKGSFSTLEIQRTEQGDSAMYLCASAEISGRQVTDEQFFGPGTRLTVL.

This clone was counted once. V is TRBV7-2 and J is TRBJ1-1, with D hard to call. The germline V and J ends were trimmed by 4 bases and 0 bases, with 6 bases remaining between them. Germline V CDR1 and CDR2: SGHTA, FQGNSA. The length of the CDR3 is 13 residues. CDR3 protein: CASSSTVNTEAFF. The CDR3 DNA is TGTGCCAGCAGCTCCACAGTGAACACTGAAGCTTTCTTT.

The chain uses TRBV28 and TRBJ2-7, with 7 bases that match TRBD2. The CDR3 runs to 14 residues. Germline-derived CDR1 and CDR2 are MDHEN and SYDVKM. V was clipped by 7 bases and J by 1 base; unmatched bases: 7. CDR3 region: CASKVPGGSYEQYF. Written as DNA, the CDR3 is TGTGCCAGCAAGGTTCCCGGGGGGTCCTACGAGCAGTACTTC. The full variable domain, its missing parts supplied by reference TRBV28 and TRBJ2-7, is DVKVTQSSRYLVKRTGEKVFLECVQDMDHENMFWYRQDPGLGLRLIYFSYDVKMKEKGDIPEGYSVSREKKERFSLILESASTNQTSMYLCASKVPGGSYEQYFGPGTRLTVT.

This chain connects TRBV7-9 to TRBJ1-1, with D unresolved. Germline V gene lookup returns CDR1 SEHNR and CDR2 FQNEAQ (reference sequence). The CDR3 runs to 17 residues. The V end was cut by 5 bases, the J end by 1 base, with 20 bases between. The CDR3 DNA follows: TGTGCCAGCAGCCCCACGTGGGTGAGGGTCGGGAACACTGAAGCTTTCTTT. This codes for CASSPTWVRVGNTEAFF. The full variable domain, with the rest looked up from reference TRBV7-9 and TRBJ1-1, is DTGVSQNPRHKITKRGQNVTFRCDPISEHNRLYWYRQTLGQGPEFLTYFQNEAQLEKSRLLSDRFSAERPKGSFSTLEIQRTEQGDSAMYLCASSPTWVRVGNTEAFFGQGTRLTVV.

The CDR3 DNA reads as TGTGCCAGCAGCGTAGGTGTGAGGAACACAGATACGCAGTATTTT. Its translation is CASSVGVRNTDTQYF. The chain uses TRBV9 and TRBJ2-3; no firm D call. Germline CDR1 reads SGDLS; CDR2 reads YYNGEE. CDR3 length: 15 amino acids. Trimming left V 0 bases short and J 2 bases short, with 10 bases between.

This chain uses TRBV7-9 with TRBJ2-5, with D possibly TRBD1 on 5 matching bases. The J call could be wrong; TRBJ2-7 is a better fit for the DNA end. The CDR3 sequence is 14 residues long. Looked up from germline, CDR1 is SEHNR and CDR2 is FQNEAQ (reference sequence). The CDR3 sequence is CASSHPTASYEQYF. In DNA form, the CDR3 reads TGTGCCAGCAGTCACCCGACAGCCTCCTACGAGCAGTACTTC.

The chain recombines TRBV27 with TRBJ1-1; 7 positions agree with TRBD1. The CDR3 length is 13 residues. After removal of 5 bases from V and 9 bases from J, the junction contained 9 bases not matched to a gene. Germline V CDR1 and CDR2: MNHEY, SMNVEV (reference sequence). CDR3 sequence reads: CASSPGGRTQAFF. In DNA, the CDR3 is TGTGCCAGCAGTCCAGGGGGTAGAACTCAAGCTTTCTTT.

V usage is TRBV5-4 and J usage is TRBJ2-7; 8 positions agree with TRBD2. V gave up 2 bases and J gave up 2 bases; unmatched junction bases: 9. The CDR3 spans 16 residues. CDR1 and CDR2 from the germline V gene are SGHNT and YYREEE (reference sequence). Here the CDR3 DNA reads TGTGCCAGCAGCTTCGGGGCTAGCGGGCCCCCCTACGAGCAGTACTTC. It translates to CASSFGASGPPYEQYF.